What follows describes a single TCR beta chain. The antigen remains unidentified. These data originate in a study of PD-L1 blockade in urothelial cancer. As for the study in general: Enrolled patients had been treated previously with 0 to 3 chemotherapy regimens. Peripheral blood specimens exhibited a median yield of about 140,000 T cells. Blood was analyzed 3 weeks (second dose) and 6 weeks after treatment start. General observations from the study: Where pretreatment blood TCR clonality fell below the median, better survival was predicted.

Time point meaning: peripheral blood 6 weeks after treatment start. Losses at the gene ends were 1 base for V and 0 bases for J; bases not matched to a gene: 0. Germline V lookup: CDR1 LNHDA, CDR2 SQIVND (reference sequence). This CDR3 comprises 14 residues. Assay used: immunoSEQ multiplex PCR; TCRdb lists only in-frame clones, some missing. The sample has about 36,000 clones, about four fifths seen once; the top ten hold more than 9%. The TCR was taken from a man aged 40-50 years with urothelial cancer. This chain joins TRBV19 and TRBJ2-7; 7 bases fit TRBD2. The sample in question was PBMCs, obtained around atezolizumab (anti-PD-L1) treatment. CDR3 sequence reads: CASSIGGGSYEQYF. The CDR3 DNA reads TGTGCCAGTAGTATAGGGGGGGGCTCCTACGAGCAGTACTTC.